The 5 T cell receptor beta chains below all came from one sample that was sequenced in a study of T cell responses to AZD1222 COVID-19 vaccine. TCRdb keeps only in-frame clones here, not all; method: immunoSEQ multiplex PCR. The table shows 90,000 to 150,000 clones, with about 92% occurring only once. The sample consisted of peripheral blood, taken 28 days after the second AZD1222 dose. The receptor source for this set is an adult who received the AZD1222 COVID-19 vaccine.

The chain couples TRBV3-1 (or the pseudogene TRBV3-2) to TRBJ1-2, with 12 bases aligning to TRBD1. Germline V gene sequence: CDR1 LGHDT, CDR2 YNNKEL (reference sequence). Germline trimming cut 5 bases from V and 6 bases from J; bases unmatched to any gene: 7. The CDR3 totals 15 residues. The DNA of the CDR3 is TGTGCCAGCAGCTACGGGACAGGGGGCAGTCATGGCTACACCTTC. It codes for CASSYGTGGSHGYTF.

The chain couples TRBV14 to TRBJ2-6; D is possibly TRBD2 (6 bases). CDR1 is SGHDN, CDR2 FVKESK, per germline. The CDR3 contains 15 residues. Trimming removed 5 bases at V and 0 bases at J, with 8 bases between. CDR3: CASSTGGSGANVLTF. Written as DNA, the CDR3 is TGTGCCAGCAGCACCGGGGGCTCTGGGGCCAACGTCCTGACTTTC.

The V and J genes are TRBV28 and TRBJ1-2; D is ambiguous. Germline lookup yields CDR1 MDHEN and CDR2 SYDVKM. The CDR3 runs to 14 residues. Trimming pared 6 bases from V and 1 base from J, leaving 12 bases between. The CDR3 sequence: CASRQTGGNYGYTF. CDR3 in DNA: TGTGCCAGCAGACAAACGGGCGGTAACTATGGCTACACCTTC.

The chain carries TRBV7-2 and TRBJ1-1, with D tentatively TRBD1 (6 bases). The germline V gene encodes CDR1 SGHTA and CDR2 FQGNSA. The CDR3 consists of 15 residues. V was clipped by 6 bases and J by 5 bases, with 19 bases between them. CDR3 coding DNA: TGTGCCAGCAGATACAGGGTAGGGGGAGAGACTGAAGCTTTCTTT. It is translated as CASRYRVGGETEAFF.

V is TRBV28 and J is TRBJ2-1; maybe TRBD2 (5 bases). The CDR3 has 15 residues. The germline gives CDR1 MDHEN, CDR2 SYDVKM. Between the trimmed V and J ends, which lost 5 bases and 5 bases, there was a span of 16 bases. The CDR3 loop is CASSDKGSRNNEQFF. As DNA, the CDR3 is TGTGCCAGCAGTGACAAAGGGAGCCGTAACAATGAGCAGTTCTTC.